The present T cell receptor beta chain was sequenced within a study of blood T cells in healthy people across ages (dated by TCRdb to between 2014 and 2016). The study in broad terms: In model experiments, roughly one uniquely barcoded TCR beta cDNA molecule per two T cells was captured by template switching. To track age-related changes in TCR beta repertoire diversity, the study relied on deep sequencing normalized with unique cDNA molecular identifiers. Four age groups were formed from the donors: young (average roughly 15 years), middle-aged (just under 40), aged (roughly 58) and long-lived (about 75). To avoid experimental bias, donors of different ages were distributed randomly across sequencing lanes. For two donors (one aged 18 to 30 and one aged 80 or older), the study analyzed two additional independent replicas of 1 million unique cDNA reads from the same blood draw. The paper as a whole reports these results and caveats: Estimates of total diversity based on one million sequenced T cells were regarded as lower bounds and as underestimates. Because the CMV infection status of the donors was unknown, age-related changes in expanded clonotypes may potentially have been confounded. As age increased, observed TCR beta diversity per million T cells dropped in a roughly linear way, and a significant reduction was already evident by age 40. Since profiling was done on bulk unsorted PBMCs, naive and antigen-experienced compartments could not be conclusively compared. Compared with the aged group, the long-lived group had more naive CD4+ T cells, fewer expanded clones and increased TCR diversity, a pattern suggesting age selection. A strong correlation was found between observed TCR beta diversity and the percentage of naive T cells measured by flow cytometry.

Donors were 40 or so systemically healthy Caucasian individuals from Russia aged roughly 6 to 90 years. Ten milliliters of peripheral blood were collected from each donor into EDTA-treated Vacutainer tubes. Ficoll-Paque density-gradient centrifugation was used to isolate PBMCs, with at least 6.5 million per sample. Total RNA was extracted from PBMCs with Trizol reagent, with at least 5.5 micrograms obtained per sample. For every donor, flow cytometry on a PBMC aliquot measured the percentage of naive CD45RAhigh/CD27high T cells. Library construction relied on 5' RACE. TCRdb records Illumina HiSeq 2500 as the sequencer. A second roughly 6 to 11 cycle PCR used a sample-barcoded 5' primer and a J-beta primer mix. A template-switch 5' adaptor carrying 12 random nucleotides introduced a unique molecular identifier onto each TCR beta cDNA molecule. Each sample yielded at least 2.5 million CDR3-containing paired-end reads. All of the RNA was converted into first-strand cDNA using the Mint cDNA synthesis kit, with a TRBC-specific oligonucleotide serving as the primer. Following uracil-DNA glycosylase treatment, all cDNA underwent a first 18-cycle PCR with the universal primers M1SS and BC2_uni_R. For the original study's pipeline: For normalization, 1 million high-quality reads, each with a distinct molecular identifier, were randomly selected from each sample. Reads sharing molecular identifiers were discarded rather than binned into consensus sequences. MiTCR, with a Q25 quality threshold and the strictest error-elimination algorithm, was used for CDR3 identification, clonotype clustering and error correction. A nonparametric unseen species model with Euler transformation was used to estimate a lower bound on total TCR beta diversity. The public reads were reanalyzed by TCRdb: fastp trimming at Q25, MiXCR alignment, in-frame beta chains only. Merged by CDR3 protein, the rows form single entries marked with the most common genes and DNA. The V and J calls come from TCRdb's annotation, not from the publication. This sample holds hundreds of thousands of distinct CDR3 sequences; around 46% were observed only once. The ten largest clones capture 13% of the sample.

From the cysteine up to the phenylalanine, the CDR3 has a length of 12 residues. The CDR3 DNA has 36 bases and is translated from base 1. V is cut by 5 bases and J by 5 bases, and the space between the germline ends is 9 bases. CDR1 is given as LNHDA and CDR2 as SQIVND, both from the germline V gene (reference sequence). On this clonotype: The specificity of this receptor is unknown. Base qualities were left out, and no much larger clone turns up one base away.

The receptor was derived from a man aged 25 to 45 in good health. The rearranged chain carries TRBV19 and TRBJ2-5; the D gene is possibly TRBD1 or TRBD2, each agreeing over 5 bases. Material: blood. Here the CDR3 is given as CASSGDRETQYF. The nucleotides read TGTGCCAGTAGTGGGGACCGGGAGACCCAGTACTTC. Reference TRBV19 and TRBJ2-5 proteins supply the regions before and after the CDR3; the full variable domain is: DGGITQSPKYLFRKEGQNVTLSCEQNLNHDAMYWYRQDPGQGLRLIYYSQIVNDFQKGDIAEGYSVSREKKESFPLTVTSAQKNPTAFYLCASSGDRETQYFGPGTRLLVL.